Presented here are 31 T cell receptor beta chains from one specimen sequenced in a study of shared clonotypes between healthy human individuals. The method was immunoSEQ multiplex PCR; TCRdb's version includes in-frame clones alone and lacks a portion of them. The data show nearly 600,000 clones, roughly 96% seen once. Positively selected for CCR7, the CD45RO-negative cells used as naive CD8 cells excluded terminally differentiated effector memory CD45RA+ cells. Sequencing was performed on naive CD8+ T cells sorted from blood. All receptors come from a woman aged 30 to 39 in good health.

V and J are TRBV15 and TRBJ2-5, with D tentatively TRBD1 (6 bases). The DNA end favors TRBJ2-7, so the J call may be wrong. CDR3 length: 13 amino acids. Germline CDR1 reads LNHNV; CDR2 reads YYDKDF (reference sequence). DNA of the CDR3: TGTGCCACCAGCCCGAACAGGGTCTACGAGCAGTACTTC. The encoded protein is CATSPNRVYEQYF.

The rearrangement links TRBV27 to TRBJ1-2; unclear D gene. The CDR3 runs 12 residues. V lost 6 bases, J lost 5 bases, and 10 bases lay in between. Germline V gene sequence: CDR1 MNHEY, CDR2 SMNVEV (reference sequence). The CDR3 DNA is TGTGCCAGCAGGTCCGGGTTATATGGCTACACCTTC. As protein: CASRSGLYGYTF.

V is TRBV27 and J is TRBJ2-3; tentatively, D is TRBD2 (5 bases). Trimming left V 4 bases short and J 4 bases short, with 9 bases between. The CDR3 extends over 13 amino acids. The germline V gene encodes CDR1 MNHEY and CDR2 SMNVEV (reference sequence). The CDR3 loop reads CASSSSGPDTQYF. DNA of the CDR3: TGTGCCAGCAGTTCCAGCGGTCCAGATACGCAGTATTTT.

This rearrangement joins TRBV28 to TRBJ1-1; 7 nucleotides align to TRBD1. CDR1 and CDR2 from the germline V gene are MDHEN and SYDVKM. Trimming removed 2 bases from V and 0 bases from J; junction bases left unmatched: 6. This CDR3 contains 16 residues. The chain's CDR3 is CASSLVQGGMNTEAFF. CDR3 bases: TGTGCCAGCAGTTTAGTTCAGGGGGGGATGAACACTGAAGCTTTCTTT.

The chain joins TRBV11-2 to TRBJ1-1; D gene ambiguous. Germline V gene data show CDR1 as SGHAT and CDR2 as FQNNGV. V lost 4 bases and J lost 9, with 21 bases in between. The length of the CDR3 is 15 residues. The CDR3 DNA follows: TGTGCCAGCAGCTCAGTCCAGGCATACGTTTATCAAGCTTTCTTT. Its translation is CASSSVQAYVYQAFF.

The chain carries TRBV4-2 and TRBJ2-4; D is perhaps TRBD1 (6 bases). From germline, CDR1 is LGHNA and CDR2 YNFKEQ. The CDR3 covers 17 residues. Trimming cost V 0 bases and J 0 bases, with 12 bases left between them. CDR3 nucleotides: TGTGCCAGCAGCCAAGAGACAGGCGATATAGCCAAAAACATTCAGTACTTC. It yields the protein CASSQETGDIAKNIQYF.

The CDR3 region is CASSLIGGSNYGYTF. In DNA, the CDR3 is TGTGCCAGCAGTTTAATTGGTGGCTCTAACTATGGCTACACCTTC. This chain joins TRBV27 and TRBJ1-2; no firm D call. V dropped 2 bases and J dropped 0 bases, with 10 bases sitting between them. This CDR3 has 15 amino acids. Germline V gene sequence: CDR1 MNHEY, CDR2 SMNVEV (reference sequence).

V gene TRBV5-1 combines with J gene TRBJ1-5; no clear D gene. V lost 5 bases and J lost 4, with 22 bases in between. Germline V CDR1 and CDR2: SGHRS, YFSETQ. The CDR3 covers 17 residues. The CDR3 DNA reads TGCGCCAGCAGTCACACGTCGAAGCAGCCCTCGAATCAGCCCCAGCATTTT. This gives the protein CASSHTSKQPSNQPQHF.

Only one count was recorded for this clone. The CDR3 loop reads CAISESGGYSYEQYF. The DNA of the CDR3 is TGTGCCATCAGTGAGTCGGGCGGATACTCCTACGAGCAGTACTTC. The chain recombines TRBV10-3 with TRBJ2-7; D gene unclear. Germline V gene lookup returns CDR1 ENHRY and CDR2 SYGVKD. The length of the CDR3 is 15 residues. Trimming removed 0 bases from V and 0 bases from J, with 9 bases in between.

This chain links TRBV30 with TRBJ2-2; D is undetermined. The ends were cut back, 0 bases at V and 7 bases at J, with 3 bases in the middle. This CDR3 spans 11 amino acids. The V gene's germline CDR1 is GTSNPN and CDR2 SVGIG (reference sequence). CDR3 DNA sequence: TGTGCCTGGAGTGTTAACGGGGAGCTGTTTTTT. Protein: CAWSVNGELFF.

This clone was seen a handful of times. The identical CDR3 is also encoded by other nucleotide sequences in the sample. The CDR3 region has the DNA TGTGCTAGTGGTTTGGGCACTGAAGCTTTCTTT. Its translation: CASGLGTEAFF. The chain links TRBV12-5 to TRBJ1-1; D is unclear. Germline V lookup: CDR1 LGHNT, CDR2 FRNRAP. This CDR3 is built from 11 residues. The V end lost 1 base, the J end lost 4 bases, and 1 base lay between the germline ends.

This clone was detected only a few times. The chain has TRBV19 and TRBJ2-7; 8 nucleotides line up with TRBD1. CDR1 LNHDA and CDR2 SQIVND come from the germline V gene (reference sequence). The CDR3 consists of 14 residues. V shed 5 bases, J shed 1 base, and the junction held 4 bases outside the gene matches. CDR3 sequence reads: CASSPDRDSYEQYF. CDR3 bases: TGTGCCAGTAGTCCGGACAGGGATTCCTACGAGCAGTACTTC.

This chain connects TRBV27 to TRBJ2-3; 11 positions agree with TRBD2. V trimming: 7 bases; J trimming: 1 base; junction bases outside the gene matches: 13. CDR3 length equals 18 residues. Germline CDR1 reads MNHEY; CDR2 reads SMNVEV (reference sequence). The CDR3 here is CASTSGTSGYLGTDTQYF. DNA of the CDR3: TGTGCCAGCACTTCCGGGACTAGCGGATACCTCGGCACAGATACGCAGTATTTT.

This chain uses TRBV25-1 with TRBJ1-1; no definite D call. V was clipped by 2 bases and J by 10 bases, with 14 bases between them. Germline V CDR1 and CDR2: MGHDK, SYGVNS. This CDR3 spans 13 amino acids. The CDR3 bases are TGTGCCAGCAGTGAAACGAGGACGAACGGAGCTTTCTTT. Protein product: CASSETRTNGAFF.

V and J are TRBV27 and TRBJ2-7; D possibly matches TRBD1 or TRBD2 (7 bases each). Trimming cost V 2 bases and J 4 bases, with 15 bases left between them. Germline CDR1 reads MNHEY; CDR2 reads SMNVEV (reference sequence). This CDR3 is 15 amino acids long. In nucleotides, the CDR3 is TGTGCCAGCAGTTTAAGGTCAGGGGGGGCATACGAGCAGTACTTC. This codes for CASSLRSGGAYEQYF.

The chain employs TRBV9 and TRBJ2-7, with D unclear. V lost 0 bases and J 0 bases, leaving 10 bases between the germline ends. The CDR3 consists of 15 residues. Germline CDR1 reads SGDLS; CDR2 reads YYNGEE. The CDR3 sequence is CASSVVGDGSYEQYF. CDR3 sequence (DNA): TGTGCCAGCAGCGTAGTAGGAGACGGCTCCTACGAGCAGTACTTC.

DNA of the CDR3: TGTGCCAGCTCACCGCCGGTGACAGGGGTGAACACTGAAGCTTTCTTT. As protein: CASSPPVTGVNTEAFF. The chain employs TRBV18 and TRBJ1-1; TRBD1 aligns across 8 bases. The J segment lost 0 bases and the V segment lost 3 bases, leaving 6 bases of the junction unmatched. The CDR3 extends over 16 amino acids. Looked up from germline, CDR1 is KGHSH and CDR2 is LQKENI.

The chain uses TRBV6-5 and TRBJ2-1, with 8 bases matching TRBD2. The CDR3 has 16 amino acids. Germline assignment: CDR1 MNHEY and CDR2 SVGAGI. J gave up 5 bases and V 0 bases, and 6 bases lay outside the gene matches. In nucleotides, the CDR3 is TGTGCCAGCAGTTACTCCAGCGGGAGCTTCCACAATGAGCAGTTCTTC. This translates into CASSYSSGSFHNEQFF.

V usage is TRBV30 and J usage is TRBJ2-7; D could derive from TRBD1 or TRBD2 (5 bases each). CDR1 and CDR2 (germline): GTSNPN, SVGIG (reference sequence). V lost 5 bases, J lost 5 bases, and 16 bases lay in between. The CDR3 contains 13 residues. The CDR3 coding sequence is TGTGCCTGGGATACCGGGGCGGACAACGAGCAGTACTTC. Translating it yields CAWDTGADNEQYF.

This clone was recorded only once. Distinct nucleotide sequences in the sample also encode this CDR3. V and J are TRBV30 and TRBJ1-1; the D is unclear. Germline CDR1 and CDR2: GTSNPN and SVGIG (reference sequence). V shed 0 bases and J shed 0 bases, with 2 bases lying between them. CDR3 length: 12 residues. Here the CDR3 reads CAWSVMNTEAFF. CDR3 DNA sequence: TGTGCCTGGAGTGTAATGAACACTGAAGCTTTCTTT.

The rearrangement joins TRBV21-1 to TRBJ2-4; no check of the table's D call, TRBD2, against the DNA was made. TRBV21-1 is marked as a pseudogene. The CDR3 sequence is 17 residues long. CDR3 DNA sequence: TGTGCCAGCAGCAATAGGGGGACTAGCGGAGCCAAAAACATTCAGTACTTC. Protein: CASSNRGTSGAKNIQYF.

V usage is TRBV10-1 and J usage is TRBJ1-1; TRBD1 matches at 8 bases. CDR3 length: 16 residues. Germline trimming cut 5 bases from V and 1 base from J; bases unmatched to any gene: 9. Germline CDR1 reads WNHNN; CDR2 reads SYGVQD (reference sequence). The CDR3 protein is CASSNGQGTQNTEAFF. The CDR3 DNA reads TGCGCCAGCAGTAACGGACAGGGAACTCAGAACACTGAAGCTTTCTTT.

The V call is TRBV29-1, the J call TRBJ2-7, with 7 bases identical to TRBD2. This CDR3 has 14 amino acids. Germline V CDR1 and CDR2: SQVTM, ANQGSEA. V lost 4 bases and J lost 4; bases outside the gene matches: 10. This CDR3 reads CSVGLTSPPYEQYF. The CDR3 DNA reads as TGCAGCGTTGGGTTGACTAGCCCTCCTTACGAGCAGTACTTC.

With respect to this clone: One end of the junction varies from germline; a read error may be responsible. The same CDR3 can be traced to other DNA sequences in this sample. The chain couples TRBV30 to TRBJ2-7; perhaps D is TRBD1 or TRBD2 (5 bases each). CDR1 is GTSNPN and CDR2 is SVGIG in the germline V gene (reference sequence). CDR3 length: 12 residues. The CDR3 here is CAWGTFTYEQYF. CDR3 nucleotides: TGCGCCTGGGGGACGTTTACCTACGAGCAGTACTTC.

The chain employs TRBV5-6 and TRBJ2-7; a possible D gene is TRBD1 (6 bases). The CDR3 consists of 12 residues. V lost 4 bases and J 4 bases, leaving 9 bases between the germline ends. Looked up from germline, CDR1 is SGHDT and CDR2 is YYEEEE. CDR3 bases: TGTGCCAGCAGCCTAGGACAGTACGAGCAGTACTTC. Protein sequence: CASSLGQYEQYF.

The genes are TRBV7-9 and TRBJ2-7; 7 nucleotides agree with TRBD1. There are 13 residues in the CDR3. Losses at the gene ends were 2 bases for V and 4 bases for J; bases not matched to a gene: 2. CDR1 is SEHNR, CDR2 FQNEAQ, per germline (reference sequence). Here the CDR3 reads CASSLLQGYEQYF. CDR3 DNA sequence: TGTGCCAGCAGCTTACTACAGGGGTACGAGCAGTACTTC. Full variable domain (remainder filled in from reference TRBV7-9 and TRBJ2-7): DTGVSQNPRHKITKRGQNVTFRCDPISEHNRLYWYRQTLGQGPEFLTYFQNEAQLEKSRLLSDRFSAERPKGSFSTLEIQRTEQGDSAMYLCASSLLQGYEQYFGPGTRLTVT.

The rearrangement links TRBV28 to TRBJ1-2; D uncertain. V gave up 1 base and J gave up 2 bases, with 14 bases separating them. Germline V gene lookup returns CDR1 MDHEN and CDR2 SYDVKM. This CDR3 is built from 16 residues. Here the CDR3 reads CASSLSANSRNYGYTF. CDR3 in DNA: TGTGCCAGCAGTTTATCGGCCAACAGTCGGAACTATGGCTACACCTTC.

V and J are TRBV5-1 and TRBJ2-7, with 9 bases identical to TRBD2. This CDR3 is 13 amino acids long. The trim removed 2 bases at V and 5 bases at J, leaving 2 bases unmatched. Germline CDR1 is SGHRS and CDR2 is YFSETQ. Here the CDR3 reads CASSLAGGNEQYF. CDR3 sequence (DNA): TGCGCCAGCAGCTTAGCGGGAGGCAACGAGCAGTACTTC.

The rearrangement uses TRBV7-9 and TRBJ2-7, with 11 nucleotides matching TRBD2. The CDR3 length is 15 residues. Unmatched junction bases numbered 6, after V lost 5 bases and J lost 3 bases. Germline loops: CDR1 SEHNR, CDR2 FQNEAQ (reference sequence). CDR3 DNA: TGTGCCAGCAGCCATGAGACTAGCGGGATCTACGAGCAGTACTTC. As protein: CASSHETSGIYEQYF.

This rearrangement joins TRBV29-1 to TRBJ1-2; 10 nucleotides align to TRBD1. The CDR3 has 19 residues. The V segment lost 0 bases and the J segment 4 bases; nucleotides outside the gene matches: 17. Germline V gene data show CDR1 as SQVTM and CDR2 as ANQGSEA. CDR3 sequence (DNA): TGCAGCGTTGAAGAGCCGATAATCTTGACAGGGGGCGCCGGCTATGGCTACACCTTC. It yields the protein CSVEEPIILTGGAGYGYTF. The whole variable domain, filled in from reference TRBV29-1 and TRBJ1-2, reads SAVISQKPSRDICQRGTSLTIQCQVDSQVTMMFWYRQQPGQSLTLIATANQGSEATYESGFVIDKFPISRPNLTFSTLTVSNMSPEDSSIYLCSVEEPIILTGGAGYGYTFGSGTRLTVV.

The chain carries TRBV27 and TRBJ2-7; 11 nucleotides line up with TRBD1. V trimming: 5 bases; J trimming: 4 bases; junction bases outside the gene matches: 7. The CDR3 loop spans 15 amino acids. Germline V gives CDR1 MNHEY, CDR2 SMNVEV (reference sequence). The CDR3 nucleotides read TGTGCCAGCAGTACCACTGGACAGGGGGCGTACGAGCAGTACTTC. It yields the protein CASSTTGQGAYEQYF.